This paragraph covers one T cell receptor beta chain sequence. The data stem from a study of shared T cell receptors in the human thymus. Generated by immunoSEQ multiplex PCR, the TCRdb table keeps only in-frame clones and is missing some. The sample has about 500,000 clones; about 84% are singletons. V was pared by 7 bases and J by 6 bases, with 17 bases between. CDR1 and CDR2 from the germline V gene are MDHEN and SYDVKM. The CDR3 extends over 14 amino acids. The data were also submitted as part of a second study, on human thymus T cells. That work states: Surgeons resected thymus tissue during corrective heart surgery. Thymic and blood repertoires showed apparently biased V and J gene usage.

The sample taken for sequencing was thymocytes. The genes are TRBV28 and TRBJ2-3; D is unresolved. This sequence originates from a boy younger than two with a congenital heart defect. CDR3 in amino acids: CASMPGFGGDTQYF. The CDR3 DNA sequence: TGTGCCAGCATGCCAGGATTTGGTGGGGATACGCAGTATTTT.